The 10 T cell receptor beta chains in this list originate from one sample, sequenced in a study of cytomegalovirus exposure and HLA in healthy donors. PCR used 60 Vbeta primers and 13 Jbeta primers. Here immunoSEQ multiplex PCR was the method, and the copy in TCRdb shows in-frame clones only, minus some. The sample lists 96,000 or so clones; about four fifths were seen once. The sequencing input was PBMCs. The receptor source for this set is a female donor in good health and CMV-seropositive.

The V gene is TRBV19, the J gene TRBJ1-4; 8 positions match TRBD1. Germline loops: CDR1 LNHDA, CDR2 SQIVND (reference sequence). The CDR3 is 14 amino acids. After removal of 6 bases from V and 3 bases from J, the junction contained 3 bases not matched to a gene. CDR3 coding DNA: TGTGCCAGTAGACGGACAGGGTCTAATGAAAAACTGTTTTTT. Translating gives CASRRTGSNEKLFF.

This chain joins TRBV7-3 and TRBJ2-3; D is undetermined. Trimming removed 1 base at V and 3 bases at J, with 5 bases between. The CDR3 spans 13 residues. CDR1 is SGHTA, CDR2 FQGTGA, per germline. CDR3: CASSLKRTDTQYF. CDR3 in DNA: TGTGCCAGCAGCTTAAAGAGGACAGATACGCAGTATTTT.

This clone was found a few times. The V gene is TRBV2, the J gene TRBJ1-1; 7 positions match TRBD1. The CDR3 is 15 residues long. V shed 5 bases and J 1 base; nucleotides not matched to a gene: 7. The germline V gene encodes CDR1 SNHLY and CDR2 FYNNEI. CDR3 DNA sequence: TGTGCCAGCAGTTTTTACAGGGGCCCGAACACTGAAGCTTTCTTT. Protein sequence: CASSFYRGPNTEAFF. Variable domain in full (rest from reference TRBV2 and TRBJ1-1): EPEVTQTPSHQVTQMGQEVILRCVPISNHLYFYWYRQILGQKVEFLVSFYNNEISEKSEIFDDQFSVERPDGSNFTLKIRSTKLEDSAMYFCASSFYRGPNTEAFFGQGTRLTVV.

The chain joins TRBV6-5 to TRBJ1-1; 7 bases align to TRBD1. Per the germline V gene, CDR1 is MNHEY and CDR2 is SVGAGI. This CDR3 contains 15 residues. Losses at the gene ends were 6 bases for V and 1 base for J; bases not matched to a gene: 8. The CDR3 coding sequence is TGTGCCAGCAGACTTACAGGGGACCCGAACACTGAAGCTTTCTTT. It yields the protein CASRLTGDPNTEAFF.

The genes are TRBV30 and TRBJ1-5; 7 positions agree with TRBD1. The CDR3 contains 13 residues. Germline V lookup: CDR1 GTSNPN, CDR2 SVGIG (reference sequence). Trimming at V came to 3 bases and at J to 7 bases, leaving 6 bases not matched to a gene. The CDR3 loop is CAWRYGQAQPQHF. The CDR3 DNA is TGTGCCTGGAGATACGGACAGGCGCAGCCCCAGCATTTT.

This clone has just one count. The chain carries TRBV29-1 and TRBJ2-7, with a tentative D call TRBD1 (5 bases). The germline CDR1 and CDR2 sequences are SQVTM and ANQGSEA. With 6 bases removed from V and 2 bases from J, the gap between germline ends came to 8 bases. The CDR3 has 11 residues. CDR3 region: CSVQGPYEQYF. As DNA, the CDR3 is TGCAGCGTCCAGGGTCCCTACGAGCAGTACTTC.

J is TRBJ2-1 and V is TRBV29-1, with 9 positions matching TRBD2. CDR1 SQVTM and CDR2 ANQGSEA come from the germline V gene. After removal of 3 bases from V and 9 bases from J, the junction contained 12 bases not matched to a gene. The CDR3 runs to 15 residues. As DNA, the CDR3 is TGCAGCGTTGATCAGTTGGCGGGAGGGCGGGGTGAGCAGTTCTTC. Translated, it gives CSVDQLAGGRGEQFF.

The chain links TRBV30 to TRBJ1-1; D remains ambiguous. Trimming took off 1 base at V and 4 bases at J, with 10 bases between the two ends. The germline CDR1 and CDR2 sequences are GTSNPN and SVGIG (reference sequence). The CDR3 runs to 13 residues. The CDR3 DNA sequence: TGTGCCTGGAGTGACGGGGATCGCACTGAAGCTTTCTTT. This encodes CAWSDGDRTEAFF.

The rearrangement uses TRBV5-6 and TRBJ2-6; TRBD1 is a possible D gene (6 bases). With 5 bases removed from V and 3 bases from J, the gap between germline ends came to 9 bases. The CDR3 totals 14 residues. CDR1 is SGHDT, CDR2 YYEEEE, per germline. CDR3 amino acids: CASRGADGANVLTF. CDR3 nucleotide sequence: TGTGCCAGCAGGGGGGCGGATGGGGCCAACGTCCTGACTTTC.

The V call is TRBV10-3, the J call TRBJ1-2; 7 nucleotides line up with TRBD1. The CDR3 runs 19 residues. The V gene end was trimmed by 0 bases and the J gene end by 4 bases; junction bases not matched to a gene: 17. Per the germline V gene, CDR1 is ENHRY and CDR2 is SYGVKD. The CDR3 is CAISESPDRGGTVGYGYTF. The CDR3 nucleotides read TGTGCCATCAGTGAGTCGCCGGACAGAGGGGGCACCGTTGGCTATGGCTACACCTTC.